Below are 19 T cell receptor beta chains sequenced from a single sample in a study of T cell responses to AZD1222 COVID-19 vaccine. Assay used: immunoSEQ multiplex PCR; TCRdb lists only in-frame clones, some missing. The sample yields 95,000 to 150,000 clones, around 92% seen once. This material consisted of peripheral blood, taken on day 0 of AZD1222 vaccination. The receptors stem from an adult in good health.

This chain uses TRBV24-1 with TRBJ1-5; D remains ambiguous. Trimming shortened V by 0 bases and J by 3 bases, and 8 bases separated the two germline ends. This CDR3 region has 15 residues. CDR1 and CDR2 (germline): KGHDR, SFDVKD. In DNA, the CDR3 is TGTGCCACCAGTGATTTGCCTGGGGACAATCAGCCCCAGCATTTT. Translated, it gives CATSDLPGDNQPQHF.

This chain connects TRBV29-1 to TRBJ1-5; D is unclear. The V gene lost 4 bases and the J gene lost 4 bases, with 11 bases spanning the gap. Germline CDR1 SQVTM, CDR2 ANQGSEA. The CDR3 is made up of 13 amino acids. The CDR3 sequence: CSVGSGTNQPQHF. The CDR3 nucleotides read TGCAGCGTTGGGTCAGGAACAAATCAGCCCCAGCATTTT.

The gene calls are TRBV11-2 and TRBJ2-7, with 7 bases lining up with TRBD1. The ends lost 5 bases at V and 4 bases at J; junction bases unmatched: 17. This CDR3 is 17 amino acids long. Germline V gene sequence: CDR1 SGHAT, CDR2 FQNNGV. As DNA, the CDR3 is TGTGCCAGCAGCCCCCTCTTCCGGGACAGTCCGGCTTACGAGCAGTACTTC. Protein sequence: CASSPLFRDSPAYEQYF.

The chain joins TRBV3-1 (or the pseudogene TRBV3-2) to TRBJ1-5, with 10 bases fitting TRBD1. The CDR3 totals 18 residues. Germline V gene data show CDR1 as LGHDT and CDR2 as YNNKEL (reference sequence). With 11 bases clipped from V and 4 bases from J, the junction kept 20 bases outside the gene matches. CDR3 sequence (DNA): TGTGCCCCCAGCGGGTGCTCACCGGGACAGGGGAGGAATCAGCCCCAGCATTTT. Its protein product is CAPSGCSPGQGRNQPQHF.

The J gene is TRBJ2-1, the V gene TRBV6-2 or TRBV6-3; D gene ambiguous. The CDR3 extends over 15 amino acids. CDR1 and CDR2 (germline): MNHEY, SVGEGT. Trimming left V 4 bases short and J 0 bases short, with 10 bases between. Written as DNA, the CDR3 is TGTGCCAGCAGTTCCCTCGGTAGCTCCTACAATGAGCAGTTCTTC. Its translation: CASSSLGSSYNEQFF.

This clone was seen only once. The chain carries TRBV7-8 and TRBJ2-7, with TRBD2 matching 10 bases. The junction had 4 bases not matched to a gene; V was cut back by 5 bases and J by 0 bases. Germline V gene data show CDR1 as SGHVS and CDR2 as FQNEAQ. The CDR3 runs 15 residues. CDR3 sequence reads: CASSTSGRASYEQYF. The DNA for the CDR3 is TGTGCCAGCAGCACAAGCGGGAGGGCCTCCTACGAGCAGTACTTC.

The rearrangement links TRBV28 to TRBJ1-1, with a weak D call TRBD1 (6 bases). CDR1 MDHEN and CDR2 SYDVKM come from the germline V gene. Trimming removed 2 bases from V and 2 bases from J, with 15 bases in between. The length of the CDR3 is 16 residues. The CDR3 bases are TGTGCCAGCAGTTTACCTGTTTCGGGGGCAAACACTGAAGCTTTCTTT. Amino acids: CASSLPVSGANTEAFF.

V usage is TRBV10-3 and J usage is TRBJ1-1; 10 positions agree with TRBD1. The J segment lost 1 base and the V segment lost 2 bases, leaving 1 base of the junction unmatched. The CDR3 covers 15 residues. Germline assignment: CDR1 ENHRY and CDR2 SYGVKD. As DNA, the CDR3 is TGTGCCATCAGTGAGAGGGACAGGGGGAACACTGAAGCTTTCTTT. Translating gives CAISERDRGNTEAFF.

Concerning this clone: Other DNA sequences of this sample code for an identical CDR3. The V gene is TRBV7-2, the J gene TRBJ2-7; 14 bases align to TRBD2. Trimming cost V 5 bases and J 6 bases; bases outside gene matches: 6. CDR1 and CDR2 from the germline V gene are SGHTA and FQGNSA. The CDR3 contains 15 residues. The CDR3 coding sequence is TGTGCCAGCAGCCCGACTAGCGGGAGGGCATCCGAGCAGTACTTC. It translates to CASSPTSGRASEQYF.

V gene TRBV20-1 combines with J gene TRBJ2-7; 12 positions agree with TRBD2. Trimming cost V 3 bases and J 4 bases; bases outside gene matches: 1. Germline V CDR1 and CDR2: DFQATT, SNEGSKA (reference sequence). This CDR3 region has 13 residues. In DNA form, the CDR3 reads TGCAGTGCTAGTACTAGCGGGGGGTACGAGCAGTACTTC. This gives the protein CSASTSGGYEQYF.

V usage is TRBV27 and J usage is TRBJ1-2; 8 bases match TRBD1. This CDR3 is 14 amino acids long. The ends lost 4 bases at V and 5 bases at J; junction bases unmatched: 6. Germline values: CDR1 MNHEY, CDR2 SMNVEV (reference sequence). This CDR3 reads CASSSADRGYGYTF. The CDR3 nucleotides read TGTGCCAGCAGTTCCGCCGACAGGGGTTATGGCTACACCTTC.

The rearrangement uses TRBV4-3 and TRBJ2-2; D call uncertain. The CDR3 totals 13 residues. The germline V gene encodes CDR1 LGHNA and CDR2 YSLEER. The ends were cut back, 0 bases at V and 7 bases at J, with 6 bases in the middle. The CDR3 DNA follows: TGCGCCAGCAGCCAAGATTCTAGCGGGGAGCTGTTTTTT. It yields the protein CASSQDSSGELFF.

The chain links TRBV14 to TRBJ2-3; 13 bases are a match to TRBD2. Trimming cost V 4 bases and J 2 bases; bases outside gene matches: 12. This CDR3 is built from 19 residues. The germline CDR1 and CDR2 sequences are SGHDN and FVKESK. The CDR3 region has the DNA TGTGCCAGCAGCCTGGGACTAGCGGGACCAGCCAGAGACACAGATACGCAGTATTTT. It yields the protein CASSLGLAGPARDTDTQYF.

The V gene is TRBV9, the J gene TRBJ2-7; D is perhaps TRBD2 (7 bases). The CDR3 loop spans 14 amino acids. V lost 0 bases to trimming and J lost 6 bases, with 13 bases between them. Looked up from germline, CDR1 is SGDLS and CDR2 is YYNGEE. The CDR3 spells CASSVDGGTPEQYF. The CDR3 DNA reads TGTGCCAGCAGCGTAGACGGGGGGACACCCGAGCAGTACTTC. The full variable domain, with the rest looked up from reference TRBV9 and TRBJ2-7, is DSGVTQTPKHLITATGQRVTLRCSPRSGDLSVYWYQQSLDQGLQFLIQYYNGEERAKGNILERFSAQQFPDLHSELNLSSLELGDSALYFCASSVDGGTPEQYFGPGTRLTVT.

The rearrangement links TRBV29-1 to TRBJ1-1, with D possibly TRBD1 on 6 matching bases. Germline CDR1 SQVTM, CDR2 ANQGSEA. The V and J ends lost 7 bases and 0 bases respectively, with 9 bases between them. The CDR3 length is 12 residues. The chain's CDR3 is CSGWTVNTEAFF. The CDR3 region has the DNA TGCAGCGGATGGACAGTGAACACTGAAGCTTTCTTT.

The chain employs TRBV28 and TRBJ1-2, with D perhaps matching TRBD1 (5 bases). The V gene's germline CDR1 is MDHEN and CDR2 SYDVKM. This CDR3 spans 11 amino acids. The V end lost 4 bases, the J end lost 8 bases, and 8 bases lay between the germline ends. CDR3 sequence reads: CASSSDRGYTF. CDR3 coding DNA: TGTGCCAGCAGTTCAGACAGAGGCTACACCTTC.

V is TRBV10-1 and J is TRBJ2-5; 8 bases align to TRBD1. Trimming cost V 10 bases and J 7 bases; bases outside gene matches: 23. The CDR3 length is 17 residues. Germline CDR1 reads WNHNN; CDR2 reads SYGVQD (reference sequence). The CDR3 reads CAKPYYLTGECFRTQYF. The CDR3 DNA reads TGCGCCAAACCCTACTACTTGACAGGGGAGTGTTTTAGGACCCAGTACTTC.

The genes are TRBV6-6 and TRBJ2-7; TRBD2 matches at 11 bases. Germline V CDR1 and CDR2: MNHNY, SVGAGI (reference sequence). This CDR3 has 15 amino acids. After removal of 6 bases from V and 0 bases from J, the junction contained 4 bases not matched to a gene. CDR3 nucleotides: TGTGCCAGCAGGACTAGCGGGACGAGCTCCTACGAGCAGTACTTC. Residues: CASRTSGTSSYEQYF.

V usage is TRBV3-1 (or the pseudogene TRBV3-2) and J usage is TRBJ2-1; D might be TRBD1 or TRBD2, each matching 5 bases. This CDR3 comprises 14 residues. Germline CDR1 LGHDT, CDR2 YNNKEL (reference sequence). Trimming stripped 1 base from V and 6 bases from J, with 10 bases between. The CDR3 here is CASSQAGRSNEQFF. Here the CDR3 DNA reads TGTGCCAGCAGCCAAGCAGGGAGAAGCAATGAGCAGTTCTTC.